This T cell receptor beta chain appears in the sequencing data of a study of shared clonotypes between healthy human individuals. Findings and caveats of the study: In general, naive subsets displayed greater estimated richness than memory subsets did.

In germline, CDR1 is SGHTA, CDR2 FQGNSA. The CDR3 length is 13 residues. The germline V and J ends were trimmed by 2 bases and 5 bases, with 7 bases remaining between them. Here immunoSEQ multiplex PCR was the method, and the copy in TCRdb shows in-frame clones only, minus some. This sample has nearly 1,000,000 clones, with roughly 72% found just once. This clone has a handful of counts. Its antigen is not identified. The chain joins TRBV7-2 to TRBJ2-1, with unresolved D. The clonotype was recovered from a man younger than 35 in good health. The sequencing sample was made of memory CD4+ T cells sorted from blood. Sample subset: CD45RA-negative fraction. In DNA, the CDR3 is TGTGCCAGCAGCTTACCTTCAAACAATGAGCAGTTCTTC. Amino acids: CASSLPSNNEQFF.